This TCR beta chain derives from a study of cytomegalovirus exposure and HLA in healthy donors. Study-level findings and limits: In a later analysis, TCR beta V- and J-gene trimming was associated with a missense DCLRE1C variant.

The study ran its PCR with 60 Vbeta and 13 Jbeta primers. Produced via immunoSEQ multiplex PCR; TCRdb's table is partial and in-frame only. This table holds about 110,000 clones, just under 80% found once. Regarding this clone: Antigen unknown.

This CDR3 contains 15 residues. J gave up 0 bases and V 6 bases, and 2 bases lay outside the gene matches. Germline V gives CDR1 MNHNS, CDR2 SASEGT. This chain uses TRBV6-1 with TRBJ1-4; 9 bases agree with TRBD1. Source material: PBMCs. The receptor was derived from a male donor in good health and CMV-seronegative. CDR3 in amino acids: CASSRQGATNEKLFF. DNA for the CDR3: TGTGCCAGCAGCCGACAGGGGGCAACTAATGAAAAACTGTTTTTT.